The 7 T cell receptor beta chains given below trace back to one sample, sequenced in a study of cytomegalovirus exposure and HLA in healthy donors. This PCR relied on a set of 60 Vbeta primers and 13 Jbeta primers. The method was immunoSEQ multiplex PCR; TCRdb's version includes in-frame clones alone and lacks a portion of them. The sample carries around 140,000 clones, less than 90% recorded once. Sequences were obtained from PBMCs. These receptors were collected from a man between 40 and 49 years old in good health and CMV-seronegative.

The genes are TRBV28 and TRBJ2-7; 9 bases are a match to TRBD1. Trimming cost V 3 bases and J 5 bases; bases outside gene matches: 8. The CDR3 spans 15 residues. Germline CDR1 is MDHEN and CDR2 is SYDVKM. The CDR3 loop reads CASSLAGQGYHEQYF. Here the CDR3 DNA reads TGTGCCAGCAGTTTGGCGGGACAGGGATACCACGAGCAGTACTTC.

This sequence joins TRBV10-3 and TRBJ1-2, with TRBD1 identical over 10 bases. This CDR3 has 16 amino acids. Germline V gives CDR1 ENHRY, CDR2 SYGVKD. Unmatched junction bases numbered 13, after V lost 6 bases and J lost 6 bases. CDR3: CAIRGETGGLRDGYTF. CDR3 bases: TGTGCCATCAGGGGGGAGACAGGGGGCCTTCGAGATGGCTACACCTTC.

The table lists this clone with a count of one. V is TRBV7-9 and J is TRBJ2-5; D is perhaps TRBD2 (5 bases). The CDR3 sequence is 16 residues long. Germline V lookup: CDR1 SEHNR, CDR2 FQNEAQ (reference sequence). V dropped 5 bases and J dropped 0 bases, with 16 bases sitting between them. The DNA of the CDR3 is TGTGCCAGCAGCCCTCCTCCAGCGGCGTACCAAGAGACCCAGTACTTC. It codes for CASSPPPAAYQETQYF.

V is TRBV5-1 and J is TRBJ1-1, with 9 bases that match TRBD1. Germline V gene lookup returns CDR1 SGHRS and CDR2 YFSETQ. CDR3 length equals 14 residues. Unmatched junction bases numbered 5, after V lost 4 bases and J lost 4 bases. This chain's CDR3 is CASSGGQGSTEAFF. The CDR3 DNA sequence: TGCGCCAGCAGCGGGGGACAGGGTTCCACTGAAGCTTTCTTT.

This rearrangement joins TRBV27 to TRBJ2-5, with 11 bases identical to TRBD2. CDR1 and CDR2 from the germline V gene are MNHEY and SMNVEV (reference sequence). The CDR3 totals 15 residues. V shed 6 bases and J 1 base; nucleotides not matched to a gene: 4. For the CDR3, the DNA is TGTGCCAGCAGCCTGCTAGCGGGGGGCCAAGAGACCCAGTACTTC. Protein product: CASSLLAGGQETQYF.

The chain has TRBV5-1 and TRBJ2-1, with D possibly matching TRBD2 (6 bases). Germline loops: CDR1 SGHRS, CDR2 YFSETQ. This CDR3 has 15 residues. V lost 3 bases, J lost 0 bases, and 10 bases lay in between. The CDR3 DNA sequence: TGCGCCAGCAGCTGGGGCGGGACCTCCTACAATGAGCAGTTCTTC. It is translated as CASSWGGTSYNEQFF.

The CDR3 reads CASSYREGDEQYF. CDR3 DNA sequence: TGCGCCAGCAGCTACAGGGAGGGGGACGAGCAGTACTTC. The rearrangement joins TRBV5-1 to TRBJ2-7; D is perhaps TRBD2 (7 bases). CDR3 length: 13 residues. From germline, CDR1 is SGHRS and CDR2 YFSETQ. V shed 3 bases and J shed 5 bases, with 12 bases lying between them.